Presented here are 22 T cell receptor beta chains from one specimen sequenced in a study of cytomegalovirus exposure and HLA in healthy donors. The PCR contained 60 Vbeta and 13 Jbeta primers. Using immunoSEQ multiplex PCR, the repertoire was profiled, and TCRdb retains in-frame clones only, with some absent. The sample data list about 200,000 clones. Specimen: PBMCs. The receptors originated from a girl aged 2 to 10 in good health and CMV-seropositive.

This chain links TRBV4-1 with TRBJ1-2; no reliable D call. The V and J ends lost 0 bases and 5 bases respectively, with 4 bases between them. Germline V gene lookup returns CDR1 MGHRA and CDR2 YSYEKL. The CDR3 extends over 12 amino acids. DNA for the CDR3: TGCGCCAGCAGCCAAGAGACTTATGGCTACACCTTC. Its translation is CASSQETYGYTF.

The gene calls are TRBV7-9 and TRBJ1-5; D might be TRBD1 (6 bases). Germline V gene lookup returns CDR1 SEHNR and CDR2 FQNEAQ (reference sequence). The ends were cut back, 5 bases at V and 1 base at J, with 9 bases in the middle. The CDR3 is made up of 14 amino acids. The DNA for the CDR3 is TGTGCCAGCAGCAACGACAGGAGCAATCAGCCCCAGCATTTT. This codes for CASSNDRSNQPQHF.

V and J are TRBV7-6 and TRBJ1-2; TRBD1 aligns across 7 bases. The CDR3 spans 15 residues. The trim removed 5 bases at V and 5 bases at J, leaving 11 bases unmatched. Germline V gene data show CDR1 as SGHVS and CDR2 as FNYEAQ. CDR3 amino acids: CASSPGRTGRYGYTF. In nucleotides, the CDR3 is TGTGCCAGCAGCCCAGGAAGGACAGGCCGGTATGGCTACACCTTC.

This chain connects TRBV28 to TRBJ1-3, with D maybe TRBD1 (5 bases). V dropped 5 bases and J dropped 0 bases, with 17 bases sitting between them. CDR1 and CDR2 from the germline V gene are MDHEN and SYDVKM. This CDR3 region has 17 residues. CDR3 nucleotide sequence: TGTGCCAGCAGTGACCTTCGGGACTGGTCCTCTGGAAACACCATATATTTT. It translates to CASSDLRDWSSGNTIYF.

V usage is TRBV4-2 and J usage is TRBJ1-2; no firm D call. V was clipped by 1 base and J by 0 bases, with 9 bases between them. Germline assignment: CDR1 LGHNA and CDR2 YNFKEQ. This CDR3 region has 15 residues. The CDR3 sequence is CASSQVTTANYGYTF. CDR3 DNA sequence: TGTGCCAGCAGCCAAGTGACAACAGCTAACTATGGCTACACCTTC.

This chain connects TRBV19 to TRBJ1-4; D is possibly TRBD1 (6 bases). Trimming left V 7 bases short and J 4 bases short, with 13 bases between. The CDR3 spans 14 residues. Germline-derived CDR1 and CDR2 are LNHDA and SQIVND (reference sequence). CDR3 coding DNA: TGTGCCAGTACAAGTGGGGGCAATAATGAAAAACTGTTTTTT. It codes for CASTSGGNNEKLFF.

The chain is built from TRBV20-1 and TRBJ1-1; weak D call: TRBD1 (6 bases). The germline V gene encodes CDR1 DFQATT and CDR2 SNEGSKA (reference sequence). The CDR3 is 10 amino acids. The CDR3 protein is CRQGYTEAFF. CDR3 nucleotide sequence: TGCAGACAGGGTTACACTGAAGCTTTCTTT.

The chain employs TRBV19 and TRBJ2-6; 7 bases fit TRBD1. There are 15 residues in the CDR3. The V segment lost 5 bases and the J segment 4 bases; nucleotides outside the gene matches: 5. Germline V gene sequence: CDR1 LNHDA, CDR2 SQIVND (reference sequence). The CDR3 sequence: CASSPTGNGANVLTF. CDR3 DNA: TGTGCCAGTAGTCCGACAGGGAACGGGGCCAACGTCCTGACTTTC.

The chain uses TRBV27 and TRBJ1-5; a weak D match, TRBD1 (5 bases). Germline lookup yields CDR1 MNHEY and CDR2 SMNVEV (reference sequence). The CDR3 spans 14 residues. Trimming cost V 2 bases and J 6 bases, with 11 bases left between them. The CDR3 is CASSLQGISQPQHF. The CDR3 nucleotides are TGTGCCAGCAGTTTACAGGGAATTAGTCAGCCCCAGCATTTT.

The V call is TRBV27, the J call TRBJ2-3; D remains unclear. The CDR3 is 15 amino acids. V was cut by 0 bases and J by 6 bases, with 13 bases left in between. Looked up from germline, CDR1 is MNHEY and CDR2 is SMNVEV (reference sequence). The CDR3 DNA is TGTGCCAGCAGTTTATCGCAGGCGCTTGCTGATACGCAGTATTTT. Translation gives CASSLSQALADTQYF.

The CDR3 reads CASSPQGKAYEQYF. DNA of the CDR3: TGTGCCAGCAGCCCACAGGGAAAGGCCTACGAGCAGTACTTC. The chain is built from TRBV6-5 and TRBJ2-7, with D possibly being TRBD1 (6 bases). The CDR3 loop spans 14 amino acids. Germline V lookup: CDR1 MNHEY, CDR2 SVGAGI. V gave up 6 bases and J gave up 2 bases, with 14 bases separating them.

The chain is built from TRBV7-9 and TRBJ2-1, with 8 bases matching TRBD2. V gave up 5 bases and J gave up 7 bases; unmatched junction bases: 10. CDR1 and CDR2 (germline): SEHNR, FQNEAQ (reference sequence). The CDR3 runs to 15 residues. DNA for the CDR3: TGTGCCAGCAGCCACCCAGGCGGGGGGTGGAATGAGCAGTTCTTC. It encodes CASSHPGGGWNEQFF.

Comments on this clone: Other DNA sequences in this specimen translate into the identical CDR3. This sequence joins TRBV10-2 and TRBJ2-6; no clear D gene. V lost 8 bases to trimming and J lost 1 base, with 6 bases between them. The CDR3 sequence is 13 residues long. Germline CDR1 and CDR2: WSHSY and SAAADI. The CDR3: CASCTSGANVLTF. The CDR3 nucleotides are TGCGCCAGCTGTACTTCTGGGGCCAACGTCCTGACTTTC.

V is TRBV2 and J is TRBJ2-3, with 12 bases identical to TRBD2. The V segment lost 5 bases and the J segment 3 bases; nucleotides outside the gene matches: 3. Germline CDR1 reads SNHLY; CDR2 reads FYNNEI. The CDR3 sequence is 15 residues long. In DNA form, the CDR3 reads TGTGCCAGCAGTTCGACTAGCGGGAGTACAGATACGCAGTATTTT. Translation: CASSSTSGSTDTQYF.

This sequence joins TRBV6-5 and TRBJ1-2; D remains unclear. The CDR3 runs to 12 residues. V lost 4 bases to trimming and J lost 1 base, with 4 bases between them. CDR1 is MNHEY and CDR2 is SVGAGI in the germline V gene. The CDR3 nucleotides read TGTGCCAGCAGTTCGGGTAACTATGGCTACACCTTC. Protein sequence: CASSSGNYGYTF.

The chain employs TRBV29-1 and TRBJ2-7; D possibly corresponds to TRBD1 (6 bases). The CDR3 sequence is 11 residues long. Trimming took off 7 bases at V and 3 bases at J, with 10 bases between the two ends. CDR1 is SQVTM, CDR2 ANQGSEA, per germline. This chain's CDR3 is CSARDNYEQYF. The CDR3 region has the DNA TGCAGCGCCCGGGACAACTACGAGCAGTACTTC.

CDR3 protein: CASATGGASHYEQYF. The CDR3 bases are TGTGCCAGTGCAACAGGGGGCGCGTCCCACTACGAGCAGTACTTC. The chain joins TRBV25-1 to TRBJ2-7; 9 bases are shared with TRBD1. Germline loops: CDR1 MGHDK, CDR2 SYGVNS. V lost 9 bases to trimming and J lost 3 bases; unmatched junction nucleotides: 12. CDR3 length equals 15 residues.

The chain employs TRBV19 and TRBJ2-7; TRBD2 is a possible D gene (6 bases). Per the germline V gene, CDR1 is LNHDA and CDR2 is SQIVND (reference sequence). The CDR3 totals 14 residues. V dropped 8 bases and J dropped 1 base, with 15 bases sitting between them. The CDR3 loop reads CASQHPGESYEQYF. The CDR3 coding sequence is TGTGCCAGTCAGCACCCGGGAGAGTCCTACGAGCAGTACTTC.

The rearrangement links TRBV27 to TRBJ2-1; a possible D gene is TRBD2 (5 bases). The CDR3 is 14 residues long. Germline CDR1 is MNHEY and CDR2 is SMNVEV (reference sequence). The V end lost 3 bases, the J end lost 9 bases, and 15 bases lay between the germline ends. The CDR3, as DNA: TGTGCCAGCAGTTTTCCTAGCAGAGTGGGTGAGCAGTTCTTC. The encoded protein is CASSFPSRVGEQFF.

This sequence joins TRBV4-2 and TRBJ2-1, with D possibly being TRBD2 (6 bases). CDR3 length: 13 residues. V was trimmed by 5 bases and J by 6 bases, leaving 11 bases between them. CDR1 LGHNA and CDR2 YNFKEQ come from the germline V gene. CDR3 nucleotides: TGTGCCAGCAGCTCGAGGGAGGCCAATGAGCAGTTCTTC. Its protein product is CASSSREANEQFF.

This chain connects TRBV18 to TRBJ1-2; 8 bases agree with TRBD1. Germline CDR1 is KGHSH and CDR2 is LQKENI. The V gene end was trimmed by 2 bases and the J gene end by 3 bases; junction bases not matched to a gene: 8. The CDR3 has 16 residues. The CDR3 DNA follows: TGTGCCAGCTCACCAATGGACAGGGTTGTGGACTATGGCTACACCTTC. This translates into CASSPMDRVVDYGYTF. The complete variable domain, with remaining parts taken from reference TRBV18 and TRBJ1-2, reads NAGVMQNPRHLVRRRGQEARLRCSPMKGHSHVYWYRQLPEEGLKFMVYLQKENIIDESGMPKERFSAEFPKEGPSILRIQQVVRGDSAAYFCASSPMDRVVDYGYTFGSGTRLTVV.

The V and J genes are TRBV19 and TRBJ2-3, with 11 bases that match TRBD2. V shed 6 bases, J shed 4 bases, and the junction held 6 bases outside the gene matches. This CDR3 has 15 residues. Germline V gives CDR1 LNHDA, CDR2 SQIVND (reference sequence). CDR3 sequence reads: CASRMTSGNSDTQYF. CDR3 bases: TGTGCCAGTAGAATGACTAGCGGGAATTCAGATACGCAGTATTTT.